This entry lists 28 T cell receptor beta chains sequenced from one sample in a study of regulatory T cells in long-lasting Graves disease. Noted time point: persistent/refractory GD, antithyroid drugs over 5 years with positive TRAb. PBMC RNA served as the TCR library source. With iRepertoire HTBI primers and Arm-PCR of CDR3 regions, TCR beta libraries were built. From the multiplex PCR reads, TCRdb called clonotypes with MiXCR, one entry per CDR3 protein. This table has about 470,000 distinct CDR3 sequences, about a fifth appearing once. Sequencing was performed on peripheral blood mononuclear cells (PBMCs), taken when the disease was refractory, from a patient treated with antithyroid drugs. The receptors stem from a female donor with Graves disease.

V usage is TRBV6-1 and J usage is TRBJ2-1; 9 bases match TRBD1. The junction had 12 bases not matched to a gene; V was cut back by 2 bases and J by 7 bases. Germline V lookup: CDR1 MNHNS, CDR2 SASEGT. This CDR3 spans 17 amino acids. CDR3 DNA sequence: TGTGCCAGCAGTGAAACCGAAATCGGGACAGGGAAGAATGAGCAGTTCTTC. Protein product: CASSETEIGTGKNEQFF.

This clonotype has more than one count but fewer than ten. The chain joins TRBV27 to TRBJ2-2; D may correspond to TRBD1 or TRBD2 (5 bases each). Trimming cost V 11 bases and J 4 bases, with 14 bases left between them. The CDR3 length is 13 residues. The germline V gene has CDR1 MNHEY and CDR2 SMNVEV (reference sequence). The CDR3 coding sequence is TGTGCCGTAAAGAGGGGAATCACCGGGGAGCTGTTTTTT. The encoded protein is CAVKRGITGELFF.

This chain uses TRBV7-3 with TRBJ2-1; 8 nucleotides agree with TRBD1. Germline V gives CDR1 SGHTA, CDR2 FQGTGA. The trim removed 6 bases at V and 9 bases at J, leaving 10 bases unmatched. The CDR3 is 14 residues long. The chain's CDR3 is CASRPTDRAGEQFF. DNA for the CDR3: TGTGCCAGCAGACCTACGGACAGGGCGGGTGAGCAGTTCTTC.

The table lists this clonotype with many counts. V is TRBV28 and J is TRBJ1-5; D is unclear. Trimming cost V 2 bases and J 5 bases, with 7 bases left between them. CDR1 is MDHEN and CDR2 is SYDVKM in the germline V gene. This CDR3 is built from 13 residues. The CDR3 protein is CASSLNADQPQHF. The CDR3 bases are TGTGCCAGCAGTTTAAACGCAGATCAGCCCCAGCATTTT.

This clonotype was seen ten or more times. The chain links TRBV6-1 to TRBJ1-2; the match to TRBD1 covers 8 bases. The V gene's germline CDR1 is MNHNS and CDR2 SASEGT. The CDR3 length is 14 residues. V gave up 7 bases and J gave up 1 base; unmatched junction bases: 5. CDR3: CASNNRGNNYGYTF. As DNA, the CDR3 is TGTGCCAGCAATAACAGGGGGAATAACTATGGCTACACCTTC.

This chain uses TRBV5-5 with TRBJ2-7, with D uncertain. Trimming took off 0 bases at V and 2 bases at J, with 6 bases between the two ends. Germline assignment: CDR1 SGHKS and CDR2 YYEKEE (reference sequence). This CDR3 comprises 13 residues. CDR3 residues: CASSLVTAYEQYF. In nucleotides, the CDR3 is TGTGCCAGCAGCTTGGTAACCGCCTACGAGCAGTACTTC.

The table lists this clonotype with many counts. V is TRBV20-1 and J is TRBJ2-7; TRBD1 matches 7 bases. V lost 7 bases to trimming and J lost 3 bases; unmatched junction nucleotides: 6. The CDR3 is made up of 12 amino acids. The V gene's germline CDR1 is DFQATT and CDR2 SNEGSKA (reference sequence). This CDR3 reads CSGTGDLYEQYF. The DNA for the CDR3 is TGCAGTGGGACAGGCGACCTCTACGAGCAGTACTTC.

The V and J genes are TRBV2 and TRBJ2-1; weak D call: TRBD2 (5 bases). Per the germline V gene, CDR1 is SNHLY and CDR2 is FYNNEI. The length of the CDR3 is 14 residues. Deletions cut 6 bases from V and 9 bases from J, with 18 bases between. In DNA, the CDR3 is TGTGCCAGCAGCTATAGCTGGGAGACAAGTGAGCAGTTCTTC. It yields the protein CASSYSWETSEQFF.

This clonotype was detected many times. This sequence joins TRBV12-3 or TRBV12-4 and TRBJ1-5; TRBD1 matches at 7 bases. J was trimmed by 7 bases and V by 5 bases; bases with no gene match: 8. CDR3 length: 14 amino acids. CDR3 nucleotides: TGTGCCAGCAGTCCCGGACAGGTTTGGCAGCCCCAGCATTTT. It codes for CASSPGQVWQPQHF.

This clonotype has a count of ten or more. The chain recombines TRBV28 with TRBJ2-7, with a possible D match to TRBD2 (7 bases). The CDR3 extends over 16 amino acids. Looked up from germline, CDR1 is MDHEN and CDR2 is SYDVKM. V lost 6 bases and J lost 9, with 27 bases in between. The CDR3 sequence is CASRTSRGGDFIVQYF. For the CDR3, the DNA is TGTGCCAGCAGGACCTCCCGAGGGGGGGACTTTATAGTGCAGTACTTC.

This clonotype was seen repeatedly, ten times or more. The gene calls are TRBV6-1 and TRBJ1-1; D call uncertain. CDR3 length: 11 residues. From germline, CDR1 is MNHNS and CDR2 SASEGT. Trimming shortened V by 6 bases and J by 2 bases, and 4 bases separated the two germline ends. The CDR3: CASRTNTEAFF. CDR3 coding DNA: TGTGCCAGCAGAACCAACACTGAAGCTTTCTTT.

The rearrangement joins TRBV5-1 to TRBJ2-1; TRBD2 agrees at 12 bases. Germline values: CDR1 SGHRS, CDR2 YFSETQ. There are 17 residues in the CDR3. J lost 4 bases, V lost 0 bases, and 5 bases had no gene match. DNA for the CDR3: TGCGCCAGCAGCTTGGCGCTAGCGGGAGGGGGTTACAATGAGCAGTTCTTC. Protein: CASSLALAGGGYNEQFF.

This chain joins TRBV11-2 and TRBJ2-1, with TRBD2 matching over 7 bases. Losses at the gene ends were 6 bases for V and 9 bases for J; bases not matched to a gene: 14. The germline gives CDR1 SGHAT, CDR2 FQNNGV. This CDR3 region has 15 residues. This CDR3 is CASRHGGGPFAEQFF. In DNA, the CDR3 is TGTGCCAGCAGACACGGCGGGGGACCCTTCGCTGAGCAGTTCTTC.

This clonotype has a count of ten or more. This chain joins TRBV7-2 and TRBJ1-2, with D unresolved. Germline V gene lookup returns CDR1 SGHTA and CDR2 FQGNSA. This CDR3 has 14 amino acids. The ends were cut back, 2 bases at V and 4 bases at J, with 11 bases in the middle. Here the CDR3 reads CASSLSEPVYGYTF. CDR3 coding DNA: TGTGCCAGCAGCTTATCGGAACCAGTCTATGGCTACACCTTC. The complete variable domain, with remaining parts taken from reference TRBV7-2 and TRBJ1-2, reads GAGVSQSPSNKVTEKGKDVELRCDPISGHTALYWYRQSLGQGLEFLIYFQGNSAPDKSGLPSDRFSAERTGGSVSTLTIQRTQQEDSAVYLCASSLSEPVYGYTFGSGTRLTVV.

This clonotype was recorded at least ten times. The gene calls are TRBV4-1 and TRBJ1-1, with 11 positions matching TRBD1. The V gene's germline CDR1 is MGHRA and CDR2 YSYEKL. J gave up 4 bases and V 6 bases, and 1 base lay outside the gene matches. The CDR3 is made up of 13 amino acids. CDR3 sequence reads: CASRGQGVTEAFF. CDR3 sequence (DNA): TGCGCCAGCAGGGGACAGGGGGTCACTGAAGCTTTCTTT.

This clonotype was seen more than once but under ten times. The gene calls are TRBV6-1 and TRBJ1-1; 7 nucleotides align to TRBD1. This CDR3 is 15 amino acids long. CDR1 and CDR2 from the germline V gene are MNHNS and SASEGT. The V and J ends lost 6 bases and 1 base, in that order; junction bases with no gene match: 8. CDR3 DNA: TGTGCCAGCAGAATAGACAGGGTAGGGAACACTGAAGCTTTCTTT. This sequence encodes CASRIDRVGNTEAFF.

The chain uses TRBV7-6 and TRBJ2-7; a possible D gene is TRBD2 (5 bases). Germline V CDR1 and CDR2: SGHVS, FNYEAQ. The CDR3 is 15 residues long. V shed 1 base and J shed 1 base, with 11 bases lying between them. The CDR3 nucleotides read TGTGCCAGCAGCTTAGACTTCTCGGGGTCCTACGAGCAGTACTTC. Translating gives CASSLDFSGSYEQYF. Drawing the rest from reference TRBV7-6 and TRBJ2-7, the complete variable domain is GAGVSQSPRYKVTKRGQDVALRCDPISGHVSLYWYRQALGQGPEFLTYFNYEAQQDKSGLPNDRFSAERPEGSISTLTIQRTEQRDSAMYRCASSLDFSGSYEQYFGPGTRLTVT.

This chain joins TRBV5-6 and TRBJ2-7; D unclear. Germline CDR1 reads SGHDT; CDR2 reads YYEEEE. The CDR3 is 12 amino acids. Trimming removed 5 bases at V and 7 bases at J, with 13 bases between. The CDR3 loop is CASRRLMEEQYF. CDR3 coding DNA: TGTGCCAGCAGACGATTAATGGAGGAGCAGTACTTC.

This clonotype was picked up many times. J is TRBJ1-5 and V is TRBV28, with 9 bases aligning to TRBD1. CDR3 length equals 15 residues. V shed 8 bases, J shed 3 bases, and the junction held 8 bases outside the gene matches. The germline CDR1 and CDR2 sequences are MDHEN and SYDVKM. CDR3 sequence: CASLLDRGINQPQHF. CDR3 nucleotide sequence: TGTGCCAGCCTCTTGGACAGGGGCATCAATCAGCCCCAGCATTTT.

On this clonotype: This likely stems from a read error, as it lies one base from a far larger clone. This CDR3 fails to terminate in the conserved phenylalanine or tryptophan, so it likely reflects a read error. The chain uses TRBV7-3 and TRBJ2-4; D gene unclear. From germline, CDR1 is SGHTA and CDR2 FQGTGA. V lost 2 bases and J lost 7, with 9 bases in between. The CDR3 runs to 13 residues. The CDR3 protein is CASSLGARNIQYL. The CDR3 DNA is TGTGCCAGCAGCTTAGGCGCGAGGAACATTCAGTACCTC.

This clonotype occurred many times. Here the CDR3 reads CASTWGRGKNIQYF. The CDR3 DNA follows: TGTGCCAGCACCTGGGGGCGGGGTAAAAACATTCAGTACTTC. The chain links TRBV11-2 to TRBJ2-4; D might be TRBD1 or TRBD2, each matching 6 bases. Germline V gene sequence: CDR1 SGHAT, CDR2 FQNNGV. V was clipped by 7 bases and J by 4 bases, with 14 bases between them. This CDR3 is built from 14 residues.

CDR3 DNA sequence: TGTGCCAGCAGCTTGGAGGGGGCGCTGGCTGAAGCTTTCTTT. This gives the protein CASSLEGALAEAFF. The chain has TRBV5-6 and TRBJ1-1; 7 nucleotides match TRBD1. The V segment lost 0 bases and the J segment 6 bases; nucleotides outside the gene matches: 5. CDR1 SGHDT and CDR2 YYEEEE come from the germline V gene. This CDR3 has 14 amino acids.

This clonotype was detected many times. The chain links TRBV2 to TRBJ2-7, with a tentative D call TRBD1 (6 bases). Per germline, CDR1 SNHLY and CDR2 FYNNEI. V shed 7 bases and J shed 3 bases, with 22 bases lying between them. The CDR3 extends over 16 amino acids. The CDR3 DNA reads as TGTGCCAGCAAGAACTCACGGACAGATGCTATCTACGAGCAGTACTTC. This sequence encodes CASKNSRTDAIYEQYF.

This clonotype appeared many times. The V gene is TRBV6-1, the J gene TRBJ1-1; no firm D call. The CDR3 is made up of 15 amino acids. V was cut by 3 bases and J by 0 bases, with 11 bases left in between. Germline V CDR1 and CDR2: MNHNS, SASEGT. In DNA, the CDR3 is TGTGCCAGCAGTGACCTGACGGCCATGAACACTGAAGCTTTCTTT. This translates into CASSDLTAMNTEAFF.

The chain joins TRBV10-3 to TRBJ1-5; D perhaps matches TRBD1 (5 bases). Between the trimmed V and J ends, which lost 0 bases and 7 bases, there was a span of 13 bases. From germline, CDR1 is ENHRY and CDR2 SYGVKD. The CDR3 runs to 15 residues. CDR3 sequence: CAISESTGGGQPQHF. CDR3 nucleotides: TGTGCCATCAGTGAGTCGACCGGGGGGGGACAGCCCCAGCATTTT.

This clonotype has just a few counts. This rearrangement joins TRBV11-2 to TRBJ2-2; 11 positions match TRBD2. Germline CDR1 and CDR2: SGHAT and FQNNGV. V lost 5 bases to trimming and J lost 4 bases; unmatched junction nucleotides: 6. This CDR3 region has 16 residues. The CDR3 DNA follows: TGTGCCAGCAGCCTTAGACTAGCGGGGCCCACCGGGGAGCTGTTTTTT. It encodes CASSLRLAGPTGELFF.

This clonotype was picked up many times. This CDR3 reads CASRDRKRNYGYTF. The CDR3 nucleotides read TGTGCCAGCAGAGACAGAAAAAGGAACTATGGCTACACCTTC. The V gene is TRBV28, the J gene TRBJ1-2, with a possible D match to TRBD1 (5 bases). The CDR3 covers 14 residues. Germline assignment: CDR1 MDHEN and CDR2 SYDVKM. V shed 6 bases and J shed 2 bases, with 13 bases lying between them.

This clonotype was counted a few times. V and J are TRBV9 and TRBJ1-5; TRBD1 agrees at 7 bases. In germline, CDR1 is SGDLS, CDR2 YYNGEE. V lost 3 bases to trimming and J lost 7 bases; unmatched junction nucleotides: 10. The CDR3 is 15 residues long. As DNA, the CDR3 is TGTGCCAGCAGCGCCTCCGACAGGGTCAACCAGCCCCAGCATTTT. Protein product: CASSASDRVNQPQHF. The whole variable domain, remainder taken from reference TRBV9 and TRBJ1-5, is DSGVTQTPKHLITATGQRVTLRCSPRSGDLSVYWYQQSLDQGLQFLIQYYNGEERAKGNILERFSAQQFPDLHSELNLSSLELGDSALYFCASSASDRVNQPQHFGDGTRLSIL.